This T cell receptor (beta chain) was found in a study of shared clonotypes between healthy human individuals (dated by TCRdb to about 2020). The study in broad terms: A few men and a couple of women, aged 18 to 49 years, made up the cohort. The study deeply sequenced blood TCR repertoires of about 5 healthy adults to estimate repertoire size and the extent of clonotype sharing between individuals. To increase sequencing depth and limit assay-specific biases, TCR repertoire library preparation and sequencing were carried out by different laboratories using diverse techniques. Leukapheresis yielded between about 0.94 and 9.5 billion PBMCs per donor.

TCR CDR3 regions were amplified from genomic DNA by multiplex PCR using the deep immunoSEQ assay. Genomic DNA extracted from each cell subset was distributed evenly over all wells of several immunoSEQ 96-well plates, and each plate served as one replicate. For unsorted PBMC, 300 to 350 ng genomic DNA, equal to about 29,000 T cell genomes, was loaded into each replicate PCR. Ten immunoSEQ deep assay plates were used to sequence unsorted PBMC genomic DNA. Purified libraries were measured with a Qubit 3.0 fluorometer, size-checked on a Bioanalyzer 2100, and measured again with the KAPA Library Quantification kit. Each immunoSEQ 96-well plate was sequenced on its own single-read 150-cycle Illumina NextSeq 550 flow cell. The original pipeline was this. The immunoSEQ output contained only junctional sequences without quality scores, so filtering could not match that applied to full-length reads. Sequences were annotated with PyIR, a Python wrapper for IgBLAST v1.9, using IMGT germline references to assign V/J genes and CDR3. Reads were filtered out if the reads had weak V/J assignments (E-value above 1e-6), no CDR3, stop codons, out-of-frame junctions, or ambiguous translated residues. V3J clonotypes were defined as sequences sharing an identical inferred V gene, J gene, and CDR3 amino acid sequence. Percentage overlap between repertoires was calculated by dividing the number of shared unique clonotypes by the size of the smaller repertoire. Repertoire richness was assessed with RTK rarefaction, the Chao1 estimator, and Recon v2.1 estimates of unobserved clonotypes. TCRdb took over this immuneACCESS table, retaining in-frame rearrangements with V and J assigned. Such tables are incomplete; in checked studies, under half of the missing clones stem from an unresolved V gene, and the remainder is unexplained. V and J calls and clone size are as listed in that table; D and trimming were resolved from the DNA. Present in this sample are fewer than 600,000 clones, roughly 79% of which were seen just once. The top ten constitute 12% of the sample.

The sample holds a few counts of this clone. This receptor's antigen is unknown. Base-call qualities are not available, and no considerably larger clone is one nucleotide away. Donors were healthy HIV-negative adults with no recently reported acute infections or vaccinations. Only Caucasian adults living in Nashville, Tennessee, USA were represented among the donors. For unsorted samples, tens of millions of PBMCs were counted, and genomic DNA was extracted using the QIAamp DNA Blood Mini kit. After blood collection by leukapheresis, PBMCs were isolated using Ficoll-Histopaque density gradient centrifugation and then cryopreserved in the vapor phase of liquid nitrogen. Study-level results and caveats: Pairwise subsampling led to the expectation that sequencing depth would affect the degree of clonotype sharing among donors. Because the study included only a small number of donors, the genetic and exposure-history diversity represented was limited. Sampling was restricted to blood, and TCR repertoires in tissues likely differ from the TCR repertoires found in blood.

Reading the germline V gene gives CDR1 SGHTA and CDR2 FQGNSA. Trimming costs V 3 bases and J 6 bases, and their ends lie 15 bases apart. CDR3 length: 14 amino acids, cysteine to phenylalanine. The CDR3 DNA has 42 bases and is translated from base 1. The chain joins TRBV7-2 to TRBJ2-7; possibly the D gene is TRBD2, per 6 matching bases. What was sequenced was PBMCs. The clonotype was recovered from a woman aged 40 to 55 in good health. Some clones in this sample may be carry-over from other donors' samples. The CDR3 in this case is CASSFGGGLVEQYF. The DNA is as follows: TGTGCCAGCAGCTTCGGGGGAGGTCTCGTCGAGCAGTACTTC.